This record looks at one TCR beta chain sequence and its context. Its antigen remains unknown. These data originate in a study of T cell clones after liver transplantation. General study points: Compared with third party-reactive sequences, donor-reactive ones declined more, independent of withdrawal success. Conclusions were preliminary, with small, heterogeneous patient groups.

Produced via immunoSEQ multiplex PCR; TCRdb's table is partial and in-frame only. The repertoire consists of some 80,000 clones, with around four fifths occurring once and the leading ten covering around 2%. V dropped 7 bases and J dropped 0 bases, with 6 bases sitting between them. The CDR3 is made up of 12 amino acids. Germline V lookup: CDR1 SGHTA, CDR2 FQGNSA. Sequencing was performed on CD4+ T cells from blood, taken 48 months after liver transplant. The TCR originated in a human patient who received a liver transplant. Some of the T cells may derive from the graft donor. The rearrangement links TRBV7-2 to TRBJ2-5; D is unresolved. CDR3 sequence (DNA): TGTGCCAGCAACCTAAACCAAGAGACCCAGTACTTC. Its protein is CASNLNQETQYF.